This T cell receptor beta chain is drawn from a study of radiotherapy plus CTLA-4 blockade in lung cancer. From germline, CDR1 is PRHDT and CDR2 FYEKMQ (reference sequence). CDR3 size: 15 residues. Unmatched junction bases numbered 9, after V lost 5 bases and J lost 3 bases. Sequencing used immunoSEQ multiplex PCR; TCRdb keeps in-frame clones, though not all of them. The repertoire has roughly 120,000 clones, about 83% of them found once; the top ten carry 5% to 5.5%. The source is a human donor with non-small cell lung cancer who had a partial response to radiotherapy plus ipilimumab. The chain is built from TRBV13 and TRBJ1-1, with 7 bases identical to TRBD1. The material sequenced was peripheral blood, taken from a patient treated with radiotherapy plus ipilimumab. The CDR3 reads CASSQMTGSDTEAFF. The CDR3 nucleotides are TGTGCCAGCAGCCAAATGACAGGGTCGGACACTGAAGCTTTCTTT.